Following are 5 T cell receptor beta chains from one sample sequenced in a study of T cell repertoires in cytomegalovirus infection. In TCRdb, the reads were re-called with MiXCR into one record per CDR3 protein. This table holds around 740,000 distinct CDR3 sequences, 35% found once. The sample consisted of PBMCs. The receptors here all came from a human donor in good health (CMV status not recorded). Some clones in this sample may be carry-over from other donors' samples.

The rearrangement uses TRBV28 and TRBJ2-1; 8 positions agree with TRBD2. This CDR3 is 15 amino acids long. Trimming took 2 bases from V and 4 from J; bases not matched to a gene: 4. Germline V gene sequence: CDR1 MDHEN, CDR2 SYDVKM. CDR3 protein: CASSLPSGGYNEQFF. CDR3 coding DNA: TGTGCCAGCAGTTTACCGAGCGGGGGTTACAATGAGCAGTTCTTC.

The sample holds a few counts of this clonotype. The CDR3 sequence: CAWSVPPGGGVSNEQFF. The DNA for the CDR3 is TGTGCCTGGAGTGTACCCCCCGGGGGGGGGGTGAGCAATGAGCAGTTCTTC. J is TRBJ2-1 and V is TRBV30; 8 bases are shared with TRBD2. CDR1 GTSNPN and CDR2 SVGIG come from the germline V gene (reference sequence). Germline trimming cut 0 bases from V and 6 bases from J; bases unmatched to any gene: 13. The CDR3 spans 17 residues.

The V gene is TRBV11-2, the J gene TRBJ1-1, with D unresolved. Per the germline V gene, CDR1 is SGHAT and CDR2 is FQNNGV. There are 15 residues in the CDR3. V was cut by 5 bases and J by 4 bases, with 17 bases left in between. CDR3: CASSSGRVMGTEAFF. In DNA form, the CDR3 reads TGTGCCAGCAGCAGCGGACGGGTGATGGGCACTGAAGCTTTCTTT.

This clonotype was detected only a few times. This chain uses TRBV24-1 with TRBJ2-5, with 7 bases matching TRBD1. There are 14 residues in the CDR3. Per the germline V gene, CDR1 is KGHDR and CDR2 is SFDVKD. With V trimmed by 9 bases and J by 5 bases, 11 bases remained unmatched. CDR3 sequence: CATGEGARRETQYF. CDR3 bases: TGTGCCACCGGCGAGGGGGCAAGAAGGGAGACCCAGTACTTC.

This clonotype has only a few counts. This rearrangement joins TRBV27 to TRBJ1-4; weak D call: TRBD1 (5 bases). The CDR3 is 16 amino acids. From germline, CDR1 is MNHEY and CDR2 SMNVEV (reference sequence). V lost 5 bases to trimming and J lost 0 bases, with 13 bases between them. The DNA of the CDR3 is TGTGCCAGCAGTCCATCGACAGTTGCAACTAATGAAAAACTGTTTTTT. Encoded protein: CASSPSTVATNEKLFF. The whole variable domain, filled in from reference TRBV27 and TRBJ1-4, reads EAQVTQNPRYLITVTGKKLTVTCSQNMNHEYMSWYRQDPGLGLRQIYYSMNVEVTDKGDVPEGYKVSRKEKRNFPLILESPSPNQTSLYFCASSPSTVATNEKLFFGSGTQLSVL.